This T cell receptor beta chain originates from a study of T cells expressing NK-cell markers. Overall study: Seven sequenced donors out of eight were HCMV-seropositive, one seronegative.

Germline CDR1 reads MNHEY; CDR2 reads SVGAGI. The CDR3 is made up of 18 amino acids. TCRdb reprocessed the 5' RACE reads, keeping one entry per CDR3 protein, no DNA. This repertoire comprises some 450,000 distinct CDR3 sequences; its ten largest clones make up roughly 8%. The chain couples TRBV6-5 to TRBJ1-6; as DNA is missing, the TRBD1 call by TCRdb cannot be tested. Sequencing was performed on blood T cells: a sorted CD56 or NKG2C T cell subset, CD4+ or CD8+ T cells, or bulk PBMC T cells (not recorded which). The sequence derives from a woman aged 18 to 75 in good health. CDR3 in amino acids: CASSSPPGSYSYNSPLHF.